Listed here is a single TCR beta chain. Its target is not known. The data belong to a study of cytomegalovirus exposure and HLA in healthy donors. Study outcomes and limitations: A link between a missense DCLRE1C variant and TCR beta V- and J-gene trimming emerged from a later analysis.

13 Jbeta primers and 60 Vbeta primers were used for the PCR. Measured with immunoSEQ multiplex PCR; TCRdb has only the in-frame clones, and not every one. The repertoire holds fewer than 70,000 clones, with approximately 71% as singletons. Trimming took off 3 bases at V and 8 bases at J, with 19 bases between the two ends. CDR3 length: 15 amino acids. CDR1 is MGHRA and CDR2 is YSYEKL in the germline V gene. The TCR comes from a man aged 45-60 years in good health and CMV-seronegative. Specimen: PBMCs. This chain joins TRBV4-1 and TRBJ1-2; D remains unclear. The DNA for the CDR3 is TGCGCCAGCAGCCACAGATCTGGACTACCGCGAGGCTACACCTTC. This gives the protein CASSHRSGLPRGYTF.